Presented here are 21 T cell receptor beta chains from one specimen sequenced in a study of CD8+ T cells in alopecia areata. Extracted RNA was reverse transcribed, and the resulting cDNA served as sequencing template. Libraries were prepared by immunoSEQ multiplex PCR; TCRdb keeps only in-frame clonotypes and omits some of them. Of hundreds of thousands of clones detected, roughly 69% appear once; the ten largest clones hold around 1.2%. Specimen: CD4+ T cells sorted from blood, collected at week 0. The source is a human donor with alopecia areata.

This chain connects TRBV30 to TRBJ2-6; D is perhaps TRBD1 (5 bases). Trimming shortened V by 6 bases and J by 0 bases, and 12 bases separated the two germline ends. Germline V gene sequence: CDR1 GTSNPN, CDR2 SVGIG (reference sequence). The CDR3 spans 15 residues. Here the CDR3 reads CACPTVYSGANVLTF. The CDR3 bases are TGTGCCTGTCCGACAGTTTACTCTGGGGCCAACGTCCTGACTTTC.

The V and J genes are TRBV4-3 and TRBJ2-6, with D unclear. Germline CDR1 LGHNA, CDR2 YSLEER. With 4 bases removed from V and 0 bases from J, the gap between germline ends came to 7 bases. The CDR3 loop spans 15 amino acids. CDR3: CASSLAGSGANVLTF. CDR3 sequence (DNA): TGCGCCAGCAGCCTAGCAGGCTCTGGGGCCAACGTCCTGACTTTC.

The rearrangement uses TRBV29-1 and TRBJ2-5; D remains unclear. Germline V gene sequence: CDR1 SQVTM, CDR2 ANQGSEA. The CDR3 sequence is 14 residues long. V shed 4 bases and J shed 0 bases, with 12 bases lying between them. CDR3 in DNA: TGCAGCGTTGGTGTACTTCGCAACCAAGAGACCCAGTACTTC. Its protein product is CSVGVLRNQETQYF.

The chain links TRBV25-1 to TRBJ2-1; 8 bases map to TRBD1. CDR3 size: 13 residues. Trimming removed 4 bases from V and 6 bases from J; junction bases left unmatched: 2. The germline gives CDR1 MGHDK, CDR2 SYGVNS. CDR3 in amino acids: CASSVTGGNEQFF. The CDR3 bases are TGTGCCAGCAGTGTTACAGGGGGCAATGAGCAGTTCTTC.

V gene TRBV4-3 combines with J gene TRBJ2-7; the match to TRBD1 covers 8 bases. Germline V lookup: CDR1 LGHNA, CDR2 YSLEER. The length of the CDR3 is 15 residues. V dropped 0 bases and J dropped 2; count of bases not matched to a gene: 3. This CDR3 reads CASSQEVRGPYEQYF. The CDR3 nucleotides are TGCGCCAGCAGCCAAGAGGTCAGGGGGCCCTACGAGCAGTACTTC.

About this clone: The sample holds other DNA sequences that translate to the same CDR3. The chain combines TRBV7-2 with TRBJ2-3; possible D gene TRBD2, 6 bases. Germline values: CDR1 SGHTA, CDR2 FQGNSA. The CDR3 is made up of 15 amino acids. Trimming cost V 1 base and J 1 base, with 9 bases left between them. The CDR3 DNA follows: TGTGCCAGCAGCTTAGTTGGAGGGGGCACAGATACGCAGTATTTT. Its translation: CASSLVGGGTDTQYF.

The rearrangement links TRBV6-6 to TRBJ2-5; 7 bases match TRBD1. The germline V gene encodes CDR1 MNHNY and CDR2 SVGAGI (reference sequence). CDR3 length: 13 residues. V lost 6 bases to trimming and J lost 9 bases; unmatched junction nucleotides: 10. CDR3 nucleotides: TGTGCCAGCAGAACAGGGGAGCCTATAGCCCAGTACTTC. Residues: CASRTGEPIAQYF.

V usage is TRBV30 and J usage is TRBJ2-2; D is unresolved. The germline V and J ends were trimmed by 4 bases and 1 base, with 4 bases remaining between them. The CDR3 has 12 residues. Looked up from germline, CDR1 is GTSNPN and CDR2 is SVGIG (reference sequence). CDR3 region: CAWNENTGELFF. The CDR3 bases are TGTGCCTGGAACGAGAACACCGGGGAGCTGTTTTTT.

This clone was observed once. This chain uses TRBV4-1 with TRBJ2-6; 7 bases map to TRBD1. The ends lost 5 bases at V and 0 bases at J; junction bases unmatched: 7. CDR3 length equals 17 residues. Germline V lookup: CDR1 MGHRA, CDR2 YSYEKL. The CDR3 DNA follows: TGCGCCAGCAGCTTAACAGGGGCGAACTCTGGGGCCAACGTCCTGACTTTC. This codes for CASSLTGANSGANVLTF.

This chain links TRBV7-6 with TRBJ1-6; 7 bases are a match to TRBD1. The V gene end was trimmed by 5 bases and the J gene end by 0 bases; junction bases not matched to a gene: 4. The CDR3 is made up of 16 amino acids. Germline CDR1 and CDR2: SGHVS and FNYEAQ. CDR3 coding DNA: TGTGCCAGCAGCCAACAGGGGAGCTCCTATAATTCACCCCTCCACTTT. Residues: CASSQQGSSYNSPLHF.

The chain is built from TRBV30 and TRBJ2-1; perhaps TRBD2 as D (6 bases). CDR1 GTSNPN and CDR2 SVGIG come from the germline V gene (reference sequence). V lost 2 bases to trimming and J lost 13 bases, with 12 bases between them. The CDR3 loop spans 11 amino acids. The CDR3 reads CAWSRREVQFF. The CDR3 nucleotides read TGTGCCTGGAGTCGGCGGGAAGTACAGTTCTTC.

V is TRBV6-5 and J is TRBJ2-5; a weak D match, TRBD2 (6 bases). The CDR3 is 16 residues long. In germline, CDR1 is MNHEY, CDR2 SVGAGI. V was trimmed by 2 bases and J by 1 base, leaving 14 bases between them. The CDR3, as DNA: TGTGCCAGCAGTTACGAACTAGCAGGGTTCCAAGAGACCCAGTACTTC. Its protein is CASSYELAGFQETQYF.

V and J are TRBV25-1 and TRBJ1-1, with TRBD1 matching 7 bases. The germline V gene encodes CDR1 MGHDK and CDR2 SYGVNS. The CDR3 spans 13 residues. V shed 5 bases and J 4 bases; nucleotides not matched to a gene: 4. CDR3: CASSSTGATEAFF. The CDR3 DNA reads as TGTGCCAGCAGTTCCACAGGGGCCACTGAAGCTTTCTTT.

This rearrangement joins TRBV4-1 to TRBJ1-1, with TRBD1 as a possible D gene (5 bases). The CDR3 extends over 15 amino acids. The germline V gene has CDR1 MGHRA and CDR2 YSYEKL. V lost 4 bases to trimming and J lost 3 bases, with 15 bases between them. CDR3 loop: CASSPPSKGYTEAFF. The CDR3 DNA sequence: TGCGCCAGCAGCCCCCCTTCAAAGGGGTACACTGAAGCTTTCTTT.

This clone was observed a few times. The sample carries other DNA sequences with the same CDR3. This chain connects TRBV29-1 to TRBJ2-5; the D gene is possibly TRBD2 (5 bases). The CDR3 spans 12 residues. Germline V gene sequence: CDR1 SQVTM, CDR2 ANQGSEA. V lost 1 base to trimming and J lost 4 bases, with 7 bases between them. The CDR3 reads CSVEGGSETQYF. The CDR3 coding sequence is TGCAGCGTTGAAGGAGGGTCAGAGACCCAGTACTTC.

The CDR3 protein is CSVEILGGLGYGYTF. The CDR3 DNA is TGCAGCGTTGAAATTCTTGGGGGTTTGGGCTATGGCTACACCTTC. The chain carries TRBV29-1 and TRBJ1-2; the D gene is possibly TRBD1 (5 bases). This CDR3 is 15 amino acids long. The V gene's germline CDR1 is SQVTM and CDR2 ANQGSEA. Trimming shortened V by 2 bases and J by 4 bases, and 17 bases separated the two germline ends.

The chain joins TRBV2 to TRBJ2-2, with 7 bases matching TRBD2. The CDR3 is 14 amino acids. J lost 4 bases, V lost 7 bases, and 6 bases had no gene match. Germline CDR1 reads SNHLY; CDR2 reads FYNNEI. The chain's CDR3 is CASTVRGSTGELFF. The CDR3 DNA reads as TGTGCCAGCACTGTGCGGGGGAGCACCGGGGAGCTGTTTTTT.

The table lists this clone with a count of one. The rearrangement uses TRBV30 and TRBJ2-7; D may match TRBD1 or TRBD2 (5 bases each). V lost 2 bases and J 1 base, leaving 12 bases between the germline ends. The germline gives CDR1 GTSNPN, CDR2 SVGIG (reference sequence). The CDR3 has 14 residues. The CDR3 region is CAWSPWDGSYEQYF. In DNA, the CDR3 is TGTGCCTGGAGTCCCTGGGACGGATCCTACGAGCAGTACTTC.

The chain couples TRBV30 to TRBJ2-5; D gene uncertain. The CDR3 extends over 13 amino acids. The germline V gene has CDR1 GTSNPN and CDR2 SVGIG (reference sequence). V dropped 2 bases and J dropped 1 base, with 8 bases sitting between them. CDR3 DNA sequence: TGTGCCTGGAGTTTCGGAACCCAAGAGACCCAGTACTTC. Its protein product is CAWSFGTQETQYF.

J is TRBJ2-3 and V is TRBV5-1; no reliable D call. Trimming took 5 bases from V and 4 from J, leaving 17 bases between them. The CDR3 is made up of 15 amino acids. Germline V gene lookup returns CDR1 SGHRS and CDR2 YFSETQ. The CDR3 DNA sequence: TGCGCCAGCAGAACGGGCCTTCCTGGGGCAGATACGCAGTATTTT. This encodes CASRTGLPGADTQYF.

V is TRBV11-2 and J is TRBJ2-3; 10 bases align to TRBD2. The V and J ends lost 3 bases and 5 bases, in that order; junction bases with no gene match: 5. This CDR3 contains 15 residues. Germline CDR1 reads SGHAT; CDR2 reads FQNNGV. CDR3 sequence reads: CASSFGTSDGDTQYF. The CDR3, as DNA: TGTGCCAGCAGCTTTGGGACTAGCGACGGAGATACGCAGTATTTT.